Shown below are 20 T cell receptor beta chains from a single sample sequenced in a study of T cells after yellow fever vaccination. TCRdb independently ran MiXCR on the 5' RACE reads; one entry per CDR3 protein. In the table there are around 300,000 distinct CDR3 sequences, around 4.5% of which are singletons. The sequencing here drew on PBMCs, taken 15 days after the yellow fever booster vaccination. The receptors stem from a man aged 18 to 35 who received the YFV17D yellow fever vaccine.

In its sample, this clonotype was seen many times. V gene TRBV4-1 combines with J gene TRBJ1-1; the match to TRBD1 covers 7 bases. Germline loops: CDR1 MGHRA, CDR2 YSYEKL. CDR3 length: 20 amino acids. After removal of 4 bases from V and 0 bases from J, the junction contained 20 bases not matched to a gene. CDR3 bases: TGCGCCAGCAGCCCACGGCAGGGGGTACGTACCACGGAAATGAACACTGAAGCTTTCTTT. Translating gives CASSPRQGVRTTEMNTEAFF.

The genes are TRBV5-6 and TRBJ2-5; D ambiguous. Between the trimmed V and J ends, which lost 3 bases and 5 bases, there was a span of 17 bases. This CDR3 contains 15 residues. Germline-derived CDR1 and CDR2 are SGHDT and YYEEEE. Here the CDR3 reads CASSYSGPFPETQYF. The CDR3 DNA reads TGTGCCAGCAGCTACTCAGGCCCTTTTCCGGAGACCCAGTACTTC.

This clonotype was detected many times. The rearrangement uses TRBV7-9 and TRBJ2-3; possibly TRBD2 for D (5 bases). Trimming left V 6 bases short and J 6 bases short, with 25 bases between. The CDR3 is made up of 17 amino acids. Germline V CDR1 and CDR2: SEHNR, FQNEAQ (reference sequence). In DNA, the CDR3 is TGTGCCAGCAGAGGTACATTTGTGGGGTCCGCGGGTGATACGCAGTATTTT. Its translation: CASRGTFVGSAGDTQYF.

This clonotype showed up many times. This chain links TRBV4-2 with TRBJ2-7; the D gene could be TRBD1 or TRBD2 (5 bases each). The CDR3 length is 16 residues. Between the trimmed V and J ends, which lost 0 bases and 0 bases, there was a span of 12 bases. Germline values: CDR1 LGHNA, CDR2 YNFKEQ. The CDR3 protein is CASSQDMGTASYEQYF. CDR3 coding DNA: TGTGCCAGCAGCCAAGATATGGGGACGGCCTCCTACGAGCAGTACTTC.

This clonotype came up many times. The genes are TRBV15 and TRBJ2-2; D ambiguous. Between the trimmed V and J ends, which lost 5 bases and 0 bases, there was a span of 7 bases. The CDR3 covers 14 residues. Per the germline V gene, CDR1 is LNHNV and CDR2 is YYDKDF (reference sequence). The CDR3, as DNA: TGTGCCACCAGCCCCCGGGCGAACACCGGGGAGCTGTTTTTT. Translation: CATSPRANTGELFF.

This chain links TRBV7-3 with TRBJ1-1, with D uncertain. Between the trimmed V and J ends, which lost 1 base and 2 bases, there was a span of 11 bases. CDR1 and CDR2 from the germline V gene are SGHTA and FQGTGA. This CDR3 spans 15 amino acids. The chain's CDR3 is CASSLMAGSNTEAFF. Here the CDR3 DNA reads TGTGCCAGCAGCTTAATGGCAGGTTCTAACACTGAAGCTTTCTTT.

This clonotype has at least ten counts. This sequence joins TRBV20-1 and TRBJ1-2, with D unresolved. Germline V gene lookup returns CDR1 DFQATT and CDR2 SNEGSKA (reference sequence). Trimming removed 1 base from V and 2 bases from J, with 8 bases in between. This CDR3 has 13 residues. CDR3 loop: CSARVGGNYGYTF. The CDR3 DNA sequence: TGCAGTGCTAGAGTAGGCGGGAACTATGGCTACACCTTC.

This clonotype showed up many times. The chain couples TRBV5-1 to TRBJ2-3; maybe TRBD2 (5 bases). This CDR3 region has 16 residues. Germline V CDR1 and CDR2: SGHRS, YFSETQ. V shed 0 bases and J shed 5 bases, with 16 bases lying between them. CDR3 residues: CASSLAGSLIEDTQYF. The CDR3 DNA is TGCGCCAGCAGCTTGGCGGGGTCACTCATAGAAGATACGCAGTATTTT.

The V and J genes are TRBV20-1 and TRBJ2-5; a weak D match, TRBD2 (6 bases). Looked up from germline, CDR1 is DFQATT and CDR2 is SNEGSKA (reference sequence). Trimming took 4 bases from V and 2 from J, leaving 11 bases between them. The CDR3 covers 13 residues. The CDR3 is CSATPGLQETQYF. CDR3 nucleotide sequence: TGCAGTGCTACCCCGGGACTTCAAGAGACCCAGTACTTC.

This clonotype was picked up many times. The chain has TRBV7-2 and TRBJ2-2; TRBD1 aligns across 9 bases. From germline, CDR1 is SGHTA and CDR2 FQGNSA. The V and J ends lost 2 bases and 2 bases, in that order; junction bases with no gene match: 3. The CDR3 runs to 16 residues. The chain's CDR3 is CASSLKTGGNTGELFF. As DNA, the CDR3 is TGTGCCAGCAGCTTAAAGACAGGGGGAAACACCGGGGAGCTGTTTTTT.

At least ten counts were recorded for this clonotype. The chain uses TRBV7-2 and TRBJ2-7; the D gene is possibly TRBD1 (5 bases). The length of the CDR3 is 14 residues. Per germline, CDR1 SGHTA and CDR2 FQGNSA. V was pared by 5 bases and J by 0 bases, with 11 bases between. The chain's CDR3 is CASSIDRTSYEQYF. The CDR3 nucleotides read TGTGCCAGCAGCATTGACAGAACCTCCTACGAGCAGTACTTC.

This clonotype was observed a handful of times. The CDR3, as DNA: TGCGCCAGCAGCATCGACAGTAACTATGGCTACACCTTC. Amino acid sequence: CASSIDSNYGYTF. The rearrangement joins TRBV5-1 to TRBJ1-2; TRBD1 is a possible D gene (5 bases). Germline V gene sequence: CDR1 SGHRS, CDR2 YFSETQ. The CDR3 runs to 13 residues. V was trimmed by 4 bases and J by 1 base, leaving 8 bases between them. Complete variable domain (other parts from reference TRBV5-1 and TRBJ1-2): KAGVTQTPRYLIKTRGQQVTLSCSPISGHRSVSWYQQTPGQGLQFLFEYFSETQRNKGNFPGRFSGRQFSNSRSEMNVSTLELGDSALYLCASSIDSNYGYTFGSGTRLTVV.

This clonotype has a count of ten or more. The rearrangement uses TRBV20-1 and TRBJ2-1; D uncertain. Germline CDR1 and CDR2: DFQATT and SNEGSKA (reference sequence). V lost 0 bases and J 0 bases, leaving 21 bases between the germline ends. This CDR3 has 19 amino acids. CDR3 nucleotide sequence: TGCAGTGCTAGAGATCACAGTAGTCCTTTTCTTAGCTCCTACAATGAGCAGTTCTTC. Translation: CSARDHSSPFLSSYNEQFF.

This CDR3 is CASSPIQNTEAFF. Here the CDR3 DNA reads TGTGCCAGCTCACCGATCCAGAACACTGAAGCTTTCTTT. This chain uses TRBV18 with TRBJ1-1; the D is unclear. Trimming cost V 3 bases and J 1 base, with 6 bases left between them. The CDR3 sequence is 13 residues long. In germline, CDR1 is KGHSH, CDR2 LQKENI.

The chain is built from TRBV2 and TRBJ1-2; unclear D gene. The CDR3 spans 15 residues. Germline loops: CDR1 SNHLY, CDR2 FYNNEI. V lost 6 bases and J lost 8, with 22 bases in between. Here the CDR3 DNA reads TGTGCCAGCAGAACCGCGCGAGTGATCGACGTGGGCTACACCTTC. As protein: CASRTARVIDVGYTF.

This clonotype has a handful of counts. The chain joins TRBV18 to TRBJ1-2; D is ambiguous. Germline assignment: CDR1 KGHSH and CDR2 LQKENI. V was trimmed by 3 bases and J by 8 bases, leaving 13 bases between them. The CDR3 totals 13 residues. CDR3 coding DNA: TGTGCCAGCTCACCGACGGCGGCGGAGGGCTACACCTTC. Encoded protein: CASSPTAAEGYTF. Drawing the rest from reference TRBV18 and TRBJ1-2, the complete variable domain is NAGVMQNPRHLVRRRGQEARLRCSPMKGHSHVYWYRQLPEEGLKFMVYLQKENIIDESGMPKERFSAEFPKEGPSILRIQQVVRGDSAAYFCASSPTAAEGYTFGSGTRLTVV.

This clonotype was counted between two and nine times. The rearrangement links TRBV4-1 to TRBJ1-6; D is uncertain. The germline CDR1 and CDR2 sequences are MGHRA and YSYEKL. The CDR3 covers 13 residues. The ends were cut back, 1 base at V and 10 bases at J, with 8 bases in the middle. For the CDR3, the DNA is TGCGCCAGCAGCCAAGTTCACGGATCACCCCTCCACTTT. Protein sequence: CASSQVHGSPLHF.

This clonotype has a handful of counts. The chain is built from TRBV7-8 and TRBJ2-1; weak D call: TRBD2 (5 bases). V lost 2 bases and J 4 bases, leaving 12 bases between the germline ends. Germline CDR1 reads SGHVS; CDR2 reads FQNEAQ. The CDR3 loop spans 15 amino acids. For the CDR3, the DNA is TGTGCCAGCAGCTTAATCGGCTGGACTTACAATGAGCAGTTCTTC. Protein: CASSLIGWTYNEQFF.

This clonotype was recorded many times. J is TRBJ2-7 and V is TRBV5-1; D is possibly TRBD1 (5 bases). Per germline, CDR1 SGHRS and CDR2 YFSETQ. The V gene lost 4 bases and the J gene lost 1 base, with 9 bases spanning the gap. The CDR3 spans 13 residues. CDR3 nucleotides: TGCGCCAGCAGCATGCAGGGTTCCTACGAGCAGTACTTC. It is translated as CASSMQGSYEQYF.

This clonotype was seen repeatedly, ten times or more. The chain recombines TRBV6-2 or TRBV6-3 with TRBJ2-1; 7 nucleotides match TRBD2. The V gene's germline CDR1 is MNHEY and CDR2 SVGEGT. There are 14 residues in the CDR3. The junction had 4 bases not matched to a gene; V was cut back by 4 bases and J by 4 bases. CDR3 amino acids: CASSSGLTYNEQFF. In nucleotides, the CDR3 is TGTGCCAGCAGTTCGGGACTAACTTACAATGAGCAGTTCTTC.